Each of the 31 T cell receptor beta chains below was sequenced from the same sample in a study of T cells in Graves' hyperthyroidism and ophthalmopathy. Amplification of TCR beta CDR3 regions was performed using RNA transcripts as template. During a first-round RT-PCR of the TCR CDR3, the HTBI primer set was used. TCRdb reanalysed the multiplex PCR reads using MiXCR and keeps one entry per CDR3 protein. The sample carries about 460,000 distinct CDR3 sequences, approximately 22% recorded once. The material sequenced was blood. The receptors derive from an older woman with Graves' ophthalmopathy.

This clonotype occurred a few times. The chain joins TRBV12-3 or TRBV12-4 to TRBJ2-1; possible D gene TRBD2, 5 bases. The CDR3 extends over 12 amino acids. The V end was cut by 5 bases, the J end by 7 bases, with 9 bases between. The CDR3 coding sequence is TGTGCCAGCAGTAAGCAGCGGAATGAGCAGTTCTTC. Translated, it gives CASSKQRNEQFF.

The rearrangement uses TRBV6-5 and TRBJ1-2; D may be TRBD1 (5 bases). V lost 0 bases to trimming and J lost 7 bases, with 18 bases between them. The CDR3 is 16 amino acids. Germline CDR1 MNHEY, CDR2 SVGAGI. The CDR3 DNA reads TGTGCCAGCAGTTACTCTGGTGGCAGGGCCCTATCTGGCTACACCTTC. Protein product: CASSYSGGRALSGYTF.

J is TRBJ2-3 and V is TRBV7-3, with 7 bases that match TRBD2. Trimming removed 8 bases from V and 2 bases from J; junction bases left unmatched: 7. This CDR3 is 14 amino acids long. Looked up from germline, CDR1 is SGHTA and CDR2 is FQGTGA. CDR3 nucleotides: TGTGCCAGCGGCCCTAGCGGAGACACAGATACGCAGTATTTT. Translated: CASGPSGDTDTQYF.

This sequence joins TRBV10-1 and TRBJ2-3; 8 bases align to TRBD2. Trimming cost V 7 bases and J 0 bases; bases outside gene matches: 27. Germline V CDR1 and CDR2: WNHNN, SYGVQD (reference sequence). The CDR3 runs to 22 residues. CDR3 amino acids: CASTGGLDGLKYVLPSTDTQYF. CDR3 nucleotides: TGCGCCAGCACGGGGGGACTAGATGGCCTCAAGTACGTATTGCCTAGCACAGATACGCAGTATTTT.

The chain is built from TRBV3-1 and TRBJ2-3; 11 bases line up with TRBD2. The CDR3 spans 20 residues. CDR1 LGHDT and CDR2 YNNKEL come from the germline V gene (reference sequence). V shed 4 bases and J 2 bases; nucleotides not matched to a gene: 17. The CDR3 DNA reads TGTGCCAGCAGCCCTTTCTTTTCTAGCGGGAGGCCCCCCACCACAGATACGCAGTATTTT. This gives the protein CASSPFFSSGRPPTTDTQYF.

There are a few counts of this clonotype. CDR3: CRQGFYGYTF. Here the CDR3 DNA reads TGCAGACAGGGGTTCTATGGCTACACCTTC. The J gene is TRBJ1-2, the V gene TRBV29-1; 7 bases are a match to TRBD1. Germline CDR1 is SQVTM and CDR2 is ANQGSEA. The length of the CDR3 is 10 residues.

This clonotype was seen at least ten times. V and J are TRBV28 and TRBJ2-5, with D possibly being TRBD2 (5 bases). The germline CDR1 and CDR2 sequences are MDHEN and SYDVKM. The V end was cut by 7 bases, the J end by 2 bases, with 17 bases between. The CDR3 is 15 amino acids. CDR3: CASTLRGWGQETQYF. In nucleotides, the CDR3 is TGTGCCAGCACTCTCCGGGGTTGGGGTCAAGAGACCCAGTACTTC.

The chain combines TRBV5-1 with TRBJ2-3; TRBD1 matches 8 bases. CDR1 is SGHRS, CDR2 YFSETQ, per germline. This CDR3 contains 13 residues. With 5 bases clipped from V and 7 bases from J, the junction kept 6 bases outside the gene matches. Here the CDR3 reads CASRGQGANTQYF. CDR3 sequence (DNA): TGCGCCAGCAGGGGGCAGGGGGCAAATACGCAGTATTTT.

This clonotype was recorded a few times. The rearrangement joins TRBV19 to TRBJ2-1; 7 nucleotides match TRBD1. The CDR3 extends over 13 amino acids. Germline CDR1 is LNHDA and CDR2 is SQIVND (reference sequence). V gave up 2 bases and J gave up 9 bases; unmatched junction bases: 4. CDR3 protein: CASSISGGVEQFF. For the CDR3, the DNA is TGTGCCAGTAGTATATCAGGGGGTGTTGAGCAGTTCTTC.

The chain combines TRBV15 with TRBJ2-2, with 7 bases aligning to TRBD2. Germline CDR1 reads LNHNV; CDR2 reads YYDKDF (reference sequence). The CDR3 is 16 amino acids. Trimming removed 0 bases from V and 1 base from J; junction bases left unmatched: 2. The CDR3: CATSRDRGRNTGELFF. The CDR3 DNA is TGTGCCACCAGCAGAGATCGCGGGAGGAACACCGGGGAGCTGTTTTTT.

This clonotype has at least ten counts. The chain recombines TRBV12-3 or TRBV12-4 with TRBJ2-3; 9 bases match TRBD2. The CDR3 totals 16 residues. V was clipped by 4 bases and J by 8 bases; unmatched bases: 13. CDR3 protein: CASSYGLAIQGGTQYF. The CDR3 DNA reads TGTGCCAGCAGTTATGGACTAGCGATACAAGGGGGTACGCAGTATTTT.

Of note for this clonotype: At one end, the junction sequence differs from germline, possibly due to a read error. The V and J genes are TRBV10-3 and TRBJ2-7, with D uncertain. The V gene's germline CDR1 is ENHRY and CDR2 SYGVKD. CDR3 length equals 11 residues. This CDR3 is CAISDSSEQYF. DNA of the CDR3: TGTGCCATCAGTGACTCCTCCGAGCAGTACTTC.

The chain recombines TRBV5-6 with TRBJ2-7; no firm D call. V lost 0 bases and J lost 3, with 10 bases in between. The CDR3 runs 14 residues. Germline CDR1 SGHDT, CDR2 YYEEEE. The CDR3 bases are TGTGCCAGCAGCTTGGCGTACGTAGGCTACGAGCAGTACTTC. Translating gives CASSLAYVGYEQYF.

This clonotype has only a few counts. In DNA, the CDR3 is TGCGCCAGCAGCATAACTGGGAGCACAGATACGCAGTATTTT. Translation: CASSITGSTDTQYF. This chain links TRBV5-1 with TRBJ2-3, with D unclear. V was trimmed by 4 bases and J by 0 bases, leaving 9 bases between them. Germline CDR1 is SGHRS and CDR2 is YFSETQ. The CDR3 has 14 amino acids.

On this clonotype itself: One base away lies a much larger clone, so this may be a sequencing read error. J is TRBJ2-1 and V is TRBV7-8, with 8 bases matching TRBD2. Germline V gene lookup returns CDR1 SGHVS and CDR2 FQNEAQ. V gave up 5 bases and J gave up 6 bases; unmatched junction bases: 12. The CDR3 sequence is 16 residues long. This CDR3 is CASSTRRASGFNEQFF. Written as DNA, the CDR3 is TGTGCCAGCAGCACCCGACGGGCTAGCGGGTTCAATGAGCAGTTCTTC.

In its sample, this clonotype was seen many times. The chain's CDR3 is CASSGQGLTEAFF. As DNA, the CDR3 is TGTGCCAGCAGTGGTCAGGGCCTCACTGAAGCTTTCTTT. The gene calls are TRBV2 and TRBJ1-1; D may be TRBD1 (5 bases). The CDR3 has 13 residues. Germline assignment: CDR1 SNHLY and CDR2 FYNNEI. Trimming took off 4 bases at V and 4 bases at J, with 10 bases between the two ends.

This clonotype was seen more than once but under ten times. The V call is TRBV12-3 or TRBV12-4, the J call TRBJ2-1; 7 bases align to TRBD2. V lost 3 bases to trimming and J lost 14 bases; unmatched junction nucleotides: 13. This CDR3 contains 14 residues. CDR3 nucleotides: TGTGCCAGCAGTTTGGGTCTTGATGGGGGGGAGAAGTTCTTC. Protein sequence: CASSLGLDGGEKFF.

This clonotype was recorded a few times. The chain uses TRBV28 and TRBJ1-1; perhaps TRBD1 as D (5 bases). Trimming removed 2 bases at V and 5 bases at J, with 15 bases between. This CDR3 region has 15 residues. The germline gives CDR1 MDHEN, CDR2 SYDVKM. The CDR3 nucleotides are TGTGCCAGCAGTTTACTCTCAGGGATGAGGACTGAAGCTTTCTTT. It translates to CASSLLSGMRTEAFF.

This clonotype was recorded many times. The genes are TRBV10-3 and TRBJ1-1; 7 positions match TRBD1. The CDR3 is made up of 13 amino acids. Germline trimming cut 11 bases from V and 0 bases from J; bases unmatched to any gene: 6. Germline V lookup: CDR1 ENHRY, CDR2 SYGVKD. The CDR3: CAARQGMNTEAFF. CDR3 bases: TGTGCCGCAAGACAGGGAATGAACACTGAAGCTTTCTTT.

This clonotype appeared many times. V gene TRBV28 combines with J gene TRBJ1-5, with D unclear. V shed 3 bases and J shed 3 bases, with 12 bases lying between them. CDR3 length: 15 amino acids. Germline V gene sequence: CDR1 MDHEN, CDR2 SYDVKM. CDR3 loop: CASSFPPSTNQPQHF. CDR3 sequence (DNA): TGTGCCAGCAGTTTCCCTCCCAGTACCAATCAGCCCCAGCATTTT.

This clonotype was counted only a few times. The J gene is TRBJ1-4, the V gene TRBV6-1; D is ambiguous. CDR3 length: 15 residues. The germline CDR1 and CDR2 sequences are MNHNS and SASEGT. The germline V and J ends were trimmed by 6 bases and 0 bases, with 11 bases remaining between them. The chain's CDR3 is CASSYSGSTNEKLFF. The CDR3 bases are TGTGCCAGCAGCTATTCGGGATCAACTAATGAAAAACTGTTTTTT.

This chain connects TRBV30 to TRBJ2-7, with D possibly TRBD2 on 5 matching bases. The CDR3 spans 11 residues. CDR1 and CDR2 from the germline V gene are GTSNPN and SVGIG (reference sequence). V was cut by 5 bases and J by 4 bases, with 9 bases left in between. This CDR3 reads CAWLRGYEQYF. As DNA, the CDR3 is TGTGCCTGGCTCAGAGGGTACGAGCAGTACTTC.

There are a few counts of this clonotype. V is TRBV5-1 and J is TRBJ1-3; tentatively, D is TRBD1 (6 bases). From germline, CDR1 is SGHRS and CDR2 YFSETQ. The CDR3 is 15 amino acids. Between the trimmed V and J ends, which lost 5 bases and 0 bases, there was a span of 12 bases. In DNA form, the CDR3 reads TGCGCCAGCAGTCCTACAGGGTACTCTGGAAACACCATATATTTT. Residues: CASSPTGYSGNTIYF.

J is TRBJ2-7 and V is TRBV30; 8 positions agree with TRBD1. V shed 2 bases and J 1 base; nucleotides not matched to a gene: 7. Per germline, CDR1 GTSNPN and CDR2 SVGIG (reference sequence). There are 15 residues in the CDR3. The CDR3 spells CAWSPRDRQSYEQYF. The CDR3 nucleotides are TGTGCCTGGAGTCCGAGGGACAGGCAGTCCTACGAGCAGTACTTC.

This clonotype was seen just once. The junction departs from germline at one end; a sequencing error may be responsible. In DNA, the CDR3 is TGCGCCAGCAGCCGGGACAGGGGTTACAATGAGCAGTTCTTC. Protein product: CASSRDRGYNEQFF. The genes are TRBV11-2 and TRBJ2-1; 10 bases map to TRBD1. Germline V gives CDR1 SGHAT, CDR2 FQNNGV. The CDR3 length is 14 residues.

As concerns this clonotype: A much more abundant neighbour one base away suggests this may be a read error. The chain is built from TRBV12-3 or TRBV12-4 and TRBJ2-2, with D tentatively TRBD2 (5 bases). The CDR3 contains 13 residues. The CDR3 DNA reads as TGTGCCAGCAGTTTCATTTATGCCGGGGAGCTGGTTTTT. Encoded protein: CASSFIYAGELVF.

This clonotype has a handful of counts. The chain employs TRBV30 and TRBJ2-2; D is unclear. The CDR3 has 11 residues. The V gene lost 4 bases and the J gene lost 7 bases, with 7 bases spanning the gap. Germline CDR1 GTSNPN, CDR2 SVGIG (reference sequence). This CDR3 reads CAWMWGGELFF. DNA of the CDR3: TGTGCCTGGATGTGGGGCGGGGAGCTGTTTTTT. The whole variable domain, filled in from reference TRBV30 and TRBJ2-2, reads SQTIHQWPATLVQPVGSPLSLECTVEGTSNPNLYWYRQAAGRGLQLLFYSVGIGQISSEVPQNLSASRPQDRQFILSSKKLLLSDSGFYLCAWMWGGELFFGEGSRLTVL.

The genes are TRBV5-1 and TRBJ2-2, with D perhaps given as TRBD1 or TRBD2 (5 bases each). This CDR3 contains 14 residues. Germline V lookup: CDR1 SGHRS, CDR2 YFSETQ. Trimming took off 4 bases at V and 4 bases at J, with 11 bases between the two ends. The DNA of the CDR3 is TGCGCCAGCAGCCTTCGAGGGACCACCGGGGAGCTGTTTTTT. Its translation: CASSLRGTTGELFF. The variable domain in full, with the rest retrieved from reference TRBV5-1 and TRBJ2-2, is KAGVTQTPRYLIKTRGQQVTLSCSPISGHRSVSWYQQTPGQGLQFLFEYFSETQRNKGNFPGRFSGRQFSNSRSEMNVSTLELGDSALYLCASSLRGTTGELFFGEGSRLTVL.

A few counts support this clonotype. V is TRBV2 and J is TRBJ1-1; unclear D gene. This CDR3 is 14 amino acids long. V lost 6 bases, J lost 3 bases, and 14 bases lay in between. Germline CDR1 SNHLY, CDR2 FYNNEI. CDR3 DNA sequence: TGTGCCAGCAGGGCAGAAACGGGGTACACTGAAGCTTTCTTT. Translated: CASRAETGYTEAFF.

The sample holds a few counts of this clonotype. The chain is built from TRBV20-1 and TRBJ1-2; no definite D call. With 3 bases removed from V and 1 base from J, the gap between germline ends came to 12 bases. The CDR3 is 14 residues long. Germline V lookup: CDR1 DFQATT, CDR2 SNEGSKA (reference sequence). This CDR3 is CSASGNGNNYGYTF. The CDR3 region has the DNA TGCAGTGCTAGTGGAAACGGGAATAACTATGGCTACACCTTC.

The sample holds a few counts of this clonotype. The CDR3 bases are TGCAGTGCTAGAGAGACAGGGAATGGCTACACCTTC. Translated: CSARETGNGYTF. The rearrangement joins TRBV20-1 to TRBJ1-2; 7 positions agree with TRBD1. With 0 bases clipped from V and 6 bases from J, the junction kept 1 base outside the gene matches. The CDR3 is 12 amino acids. Germline V lookup: CDR1 DFQATT, CDR2 SNEGSKA (reference sequence).